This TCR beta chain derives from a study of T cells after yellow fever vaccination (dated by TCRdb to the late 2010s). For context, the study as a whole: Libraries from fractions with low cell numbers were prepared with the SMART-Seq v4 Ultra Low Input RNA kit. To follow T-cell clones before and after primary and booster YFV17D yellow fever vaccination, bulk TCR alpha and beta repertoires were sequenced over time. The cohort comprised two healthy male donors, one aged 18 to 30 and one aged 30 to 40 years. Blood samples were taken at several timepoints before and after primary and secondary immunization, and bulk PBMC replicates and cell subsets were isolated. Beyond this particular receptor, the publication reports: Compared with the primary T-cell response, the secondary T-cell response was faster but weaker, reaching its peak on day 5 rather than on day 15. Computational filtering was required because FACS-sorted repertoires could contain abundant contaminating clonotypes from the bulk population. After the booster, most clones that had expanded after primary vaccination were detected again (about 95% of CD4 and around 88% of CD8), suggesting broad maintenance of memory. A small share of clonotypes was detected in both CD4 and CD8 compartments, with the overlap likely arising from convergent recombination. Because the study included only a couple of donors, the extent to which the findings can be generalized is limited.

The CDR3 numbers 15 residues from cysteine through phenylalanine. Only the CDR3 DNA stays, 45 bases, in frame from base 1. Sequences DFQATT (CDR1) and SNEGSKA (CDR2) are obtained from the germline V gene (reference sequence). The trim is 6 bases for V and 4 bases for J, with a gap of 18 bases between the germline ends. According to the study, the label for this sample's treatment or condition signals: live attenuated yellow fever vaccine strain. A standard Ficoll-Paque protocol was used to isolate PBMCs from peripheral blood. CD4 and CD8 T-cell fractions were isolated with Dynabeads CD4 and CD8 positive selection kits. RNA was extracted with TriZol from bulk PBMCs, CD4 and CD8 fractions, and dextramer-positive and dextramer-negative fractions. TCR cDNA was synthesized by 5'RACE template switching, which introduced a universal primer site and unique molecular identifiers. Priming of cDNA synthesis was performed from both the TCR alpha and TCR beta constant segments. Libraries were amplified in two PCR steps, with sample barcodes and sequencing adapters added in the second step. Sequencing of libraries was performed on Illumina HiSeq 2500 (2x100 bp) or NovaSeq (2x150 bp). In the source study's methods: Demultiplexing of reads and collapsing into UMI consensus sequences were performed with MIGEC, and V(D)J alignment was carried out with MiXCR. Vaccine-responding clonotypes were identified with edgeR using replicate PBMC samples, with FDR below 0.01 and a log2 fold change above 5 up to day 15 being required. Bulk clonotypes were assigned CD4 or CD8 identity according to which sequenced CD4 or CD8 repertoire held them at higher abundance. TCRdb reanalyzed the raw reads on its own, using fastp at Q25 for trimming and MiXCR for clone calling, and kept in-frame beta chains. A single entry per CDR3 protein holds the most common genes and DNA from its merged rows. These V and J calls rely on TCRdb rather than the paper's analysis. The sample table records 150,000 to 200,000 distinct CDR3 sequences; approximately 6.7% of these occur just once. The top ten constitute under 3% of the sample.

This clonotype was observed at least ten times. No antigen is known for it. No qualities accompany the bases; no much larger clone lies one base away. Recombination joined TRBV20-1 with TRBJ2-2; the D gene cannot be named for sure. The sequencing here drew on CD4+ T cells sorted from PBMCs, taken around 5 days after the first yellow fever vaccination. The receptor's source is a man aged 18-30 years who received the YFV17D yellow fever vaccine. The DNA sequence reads TGCAGTGCCGTAAAGGCTAACGTGATCACCGGGGAGCTGTTTTTT. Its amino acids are CSAVKANVITGELFF.